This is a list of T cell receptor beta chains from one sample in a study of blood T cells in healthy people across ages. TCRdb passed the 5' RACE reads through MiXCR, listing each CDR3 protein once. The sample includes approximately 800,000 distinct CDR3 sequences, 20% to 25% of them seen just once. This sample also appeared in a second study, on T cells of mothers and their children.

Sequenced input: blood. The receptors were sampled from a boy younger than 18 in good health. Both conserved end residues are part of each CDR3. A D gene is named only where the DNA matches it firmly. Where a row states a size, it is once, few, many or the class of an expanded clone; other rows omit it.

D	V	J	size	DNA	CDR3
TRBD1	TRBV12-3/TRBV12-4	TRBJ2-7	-	TGTGCCGGCAGGATCGGGACAGGGGTCAACGAGCAGTACTTC	CAGRIGTGVNEQYF
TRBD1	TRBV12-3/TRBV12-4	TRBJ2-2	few	TGTGCCAGCCAGCCCGGGACAGGGGTTGGCACCGGGGAGCTGTTTTTT	CASQPGTGVGTGELFF
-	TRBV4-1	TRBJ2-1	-	TGCGCCAGCAGCCAAGATTGGGCTAGCAGCAATGAGCAGTTCTTC	CASSQDWASSNEQFF
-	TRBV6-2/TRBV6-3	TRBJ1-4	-	TGTGCCAGCAGCTCCCCGGGACTAGAGGTCGAAAAACTGTTTTTT	CASSSPGLEVEKLFF
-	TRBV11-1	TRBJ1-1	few	TGTGCCGGAAACATGGGGGGCACTTTGAGTACGAACACTGAAGCTTTCTTT	CAGNMGGTLSTNTEAFF
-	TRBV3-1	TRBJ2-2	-	TGTGCCAGCAGCCAGGATGCAAACACCGGGGAGCTGTTTTTT	CASSQDANTGELFF
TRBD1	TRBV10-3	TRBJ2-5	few	TGTGCCATCAAGTCGGGCCAGGGGGCCGAGACCCAGTACTTC	CAIKSGQGAETQYF
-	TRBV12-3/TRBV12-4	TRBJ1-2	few	TGTGCCAGCACCACCGTGGGAGCTGGCTACACCTTC	CASTTVGAGYTF
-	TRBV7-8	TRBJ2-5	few	TGTGCCAGCAGCGAGGGGGGACCCTCGTACTTC	CASSEGGPSYF
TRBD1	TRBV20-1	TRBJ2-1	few	TGCAGTGCTAGAGGCCTCGGGACAGCCTCCTACAATGAGCAGTTCTTC	CSARGLGTASYNEQFF
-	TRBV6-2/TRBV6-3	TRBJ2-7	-	TGTGCCAGCAGACCCGACCAGAACGAGCAGTACTTC	CASRPDQNEQYF
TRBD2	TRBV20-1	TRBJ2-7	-	TGCAGTGCTATCCTGACTAGCGGGAGCTCCTACGAGCAGTACTTC	CSAILTSGSSYEQYF
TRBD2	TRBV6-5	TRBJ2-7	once	TGTGCCAGCAGTTACAGCAGCGGGAGGGACTACGAGCAGTACTTC	CASSYSSGRDYEQYF
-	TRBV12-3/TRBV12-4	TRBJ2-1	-	TGTGCCAGCAGTTTAGGGGAGGACAGCCCCTACGATGGGCAGTTCTTC	CASSLGEDSPYDGQFF
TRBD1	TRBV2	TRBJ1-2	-	TGTGCCAGCAGCGCCCAGGGGGCGGTGAGGGGCTACACCTTC	CASSAQGAVRGYTF
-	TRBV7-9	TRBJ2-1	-	TGTGCCAGCGACCTTGCGGGCAAGGGGAATGAGCAGTTCTTC	CASDLAGKGNEQFF
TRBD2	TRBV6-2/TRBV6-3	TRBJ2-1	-	TGTGCCAGCAGTTACGGGACTAGCGGTTCCGCGGCCGATGAGCAGTTCTTC	CASSYGTSGSAADEQFF
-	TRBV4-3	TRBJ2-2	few	TGCGCCAGCAGCCAAGAGGCTACAGGCAACACCGGGGAGCTGTTTTTT	CASSQEATGNTGELFF
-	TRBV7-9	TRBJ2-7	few	TGTGCCAGCAGCCTATCGGCAGGGGTACGCGAGCAGTACTTC	CASSLSAGVREQYF
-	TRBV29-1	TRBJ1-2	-	TGCAGCGTTAAAAGGTCCGAGGGTTATGGCTACACCTTC	CSVKRSEGYGYTF
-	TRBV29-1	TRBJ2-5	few	TGCAGCGCCCGGCGGGATTCTTCCGAGGGAAAGACCCAGTACTTC	CSARRDSSEGKTQYF
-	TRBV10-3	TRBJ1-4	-	TGTGCCATCAGTCCGGGGTCGGGTGCTGAAAAACTGTTTTTT	CAISPGSGAEKLFF
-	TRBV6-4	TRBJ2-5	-	TGTGCCAGCAGTGCAGACACGGATCCTTTCTCAGAGACCCAGTACTTC	CASSADTDPFSETQYF
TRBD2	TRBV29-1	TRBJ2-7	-	TGCAGCGTTGAAGAAGGACTAGCGGGAGGGAAGGGTCTCGAGCAGTACTTC	CSVEEGLAGGKGLEQYF
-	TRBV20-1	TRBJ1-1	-	TGCAGTGCTAGAACTCGTTCCACTGAAGCTTTCTTT	CSARTRSTEAFF
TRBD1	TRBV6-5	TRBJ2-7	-	TGTGCCAGCAGTTACTCCGACAGGGGAACCTACGAGCAGTACTTC	CASSYSDRGTYEQYF
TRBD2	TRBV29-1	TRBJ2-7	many	TGCAGCGTTGTAGGAGGCGGGAGCTACGAGCAGTACTTC	CSVVGGGSYEQYF
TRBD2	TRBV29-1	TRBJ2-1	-	TGCAGCGTTGGTCTAGCGGTTGCCTACAATGTGCAGTTCTTC	CSVGLAVAYNVQFF
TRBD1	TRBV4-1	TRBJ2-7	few	TGCGCCAGCAGCCAACGACAGGGCTACGAGCAGTGCTTC	CASSQRQGYEQCF
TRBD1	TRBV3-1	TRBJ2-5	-	TGTGCCAGCAGCCAAGCGGGACAGGGCTACCAAGAGACCCAGTACTTC	CASSQAGQGYQETQYF
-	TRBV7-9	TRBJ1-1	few	TGTGCCAGCAGCTTAGCGGTGGGGAACACTGAAGCTTTCTTT	CASSLAVGNTEAFF
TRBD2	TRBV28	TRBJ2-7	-	TGTGCCAGCAGGGTCGGACTAGCGGGAAGCGAGCAGTACTTC	CASRVGLAGSEQYF
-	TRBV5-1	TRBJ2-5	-	TGCGCCAGCAGCTTGTTACCCGGACCGTCGAATCAAGAGACCCAGTACTTC	CASSLLPGPSNQETQYF
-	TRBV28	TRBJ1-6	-	TGTGCCAGCAGTTCCCGAGGGCAGGCGGGCTATAATTCACCCCTCCACTTT	CASSSRGQAGYNSPLHF
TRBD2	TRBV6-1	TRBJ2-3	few	TGTGCCAGCAGCCCCACTAGCGGGATATGGGCAGATACGCAATATTTT	CASSPTSGIWADTQYF
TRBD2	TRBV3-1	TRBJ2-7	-	TGTGCCAGCAGCCAAGACCCCCCAGCGGGAGATCCCTACGAGCAGTACTTC	CASSQDPPAGDPYEQYF
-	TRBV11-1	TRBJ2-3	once	TGTGCCAGCAGAAACACGGGGGATACGCAGTATTTT	CASRNTGDTQYF
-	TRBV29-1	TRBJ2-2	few	TGCAGCGCAACCGGGACTGGCTACACCGGGGAGCTGTTTTTT	CSATGTGYTGELFF
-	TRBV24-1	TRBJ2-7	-	TGTGCCACCAGTGATCGGACAGATAGGACGCGACAGTACTTC	CATSDRTDRTRQYF
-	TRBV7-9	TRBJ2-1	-	TGTGCCAGCAGCTTAGTGCGGACCTTTCGGAATGAGCAGTTCTTC	CASSLVRTFRNEQFF
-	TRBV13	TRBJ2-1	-	TGTGCCAGCAGCTTAGGATCTTTACCGGGAGTGCAGTTCTTC	CASSLGSLPGVQFF
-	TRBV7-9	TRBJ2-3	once	TGTACCAGCAGCTTAACGTCCGGCACAGATACGCAGTATTTT	CTSSLTSGTDTQYF
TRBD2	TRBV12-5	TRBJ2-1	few	TGTGCTAGTGGTTTGTTTACGGGACTAGCGGGACCTAGCTCCTACAATGAGCAGTTCTTC	CASGLFTGLAGPSSYNEQFF
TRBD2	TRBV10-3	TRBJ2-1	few	TGTGCCAACTCGCCGGGAGGGTCCTACAATGAGCAGTTCTTC	CANSPGGSYNEQFF
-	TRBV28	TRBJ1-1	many	TGTGCCAGCAGTTCCCAGAACACTGAAGCTTTCTTT	CASSSQNTEAFF
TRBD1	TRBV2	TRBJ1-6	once	TGTGCCAGCAGGGGGGACAGGGATTCACCCCTCCACTTT	CASRGDRDSPLHF
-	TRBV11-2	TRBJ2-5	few	TGTGCCAGCAGCTTAGGGGATAAAGATCAAGAGACCCAGTACTTC	CASSLGDKDQETQYF
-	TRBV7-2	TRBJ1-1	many	TGTGCCAGCAGCTCACAGGGGAACACTGAAGCTTTCTTT	CASSSQGNTEAFF
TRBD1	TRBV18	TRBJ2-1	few	TGTGCCAGCTCATCAGGGACAGGGAGGGTCTATGAGCAGTTCTTC	CASSSGTGRVYEQFF